This T cell receptor beta chain is from a study of cytomegalovirus exposure and HLA in healthy donors. The PCR used 60 Vbeta and 13 Jbeta primers. Generated by immunoSEQ multiplex PCR, the TCRdb table keeps only in-frame clones and is missing some. Among roughly 130,000 clones listed, 80% were seen once. To note about this clone: The antigen remains undetermined.

General observations from the study: Other equally common chains were less clonally expanded than HLA-associated TCR beta chains, a later analysis showed. An apparent linkage of common viral pathogens to several of the most significant clusters emerged in a later analysis.

The CDR3 sequence is 16 residues long. Germline V CDR1 and CDR2: SGHTA, FQGNSA. The germline V and J ends were trimmed by 6 bases and 1 base, with 18 bases remaining between them. The rearrangement links TRBV7-2 to TRBJ2-5; a weak D match, TRBD2 (6 bases). The receptor was derived from a man aged 25-45 years in good health and CMV-seronegative. The sample comprised PBMCs. CDR3 in amino acids: CASRKEALAFQETQYF. Written as DNA, the CDR3 is TGTGCCAGCAGAAAGGAGGCACTAGCCTTCCAAGAGACCCAGTACTTC.